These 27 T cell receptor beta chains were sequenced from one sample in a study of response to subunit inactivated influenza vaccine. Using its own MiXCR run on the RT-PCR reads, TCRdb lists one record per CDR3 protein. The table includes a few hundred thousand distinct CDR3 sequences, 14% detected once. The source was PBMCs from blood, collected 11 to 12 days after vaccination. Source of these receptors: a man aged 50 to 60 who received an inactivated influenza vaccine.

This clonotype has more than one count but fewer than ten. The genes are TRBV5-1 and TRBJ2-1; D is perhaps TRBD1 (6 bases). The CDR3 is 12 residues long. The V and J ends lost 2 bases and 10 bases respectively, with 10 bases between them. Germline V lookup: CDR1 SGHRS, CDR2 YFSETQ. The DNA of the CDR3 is TGCGCCAGCAGCTTCCAGGGGCGCGAGCAGTTCTTC. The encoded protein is CASSFQGREQFF.

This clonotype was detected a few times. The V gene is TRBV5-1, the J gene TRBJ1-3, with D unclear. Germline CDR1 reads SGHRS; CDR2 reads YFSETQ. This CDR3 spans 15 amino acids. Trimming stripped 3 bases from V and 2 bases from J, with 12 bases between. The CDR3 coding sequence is TGCGCCAGCAGCTACATCGGGCAGACTGGAAACACCATATATTTT. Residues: CASSYIGQTGNTIYF. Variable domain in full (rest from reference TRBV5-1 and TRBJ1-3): KAGVTQTPRYLIKTRGQQVTLSCSPISGHRSVSWYQQTPGQGLQFLFEYFSETQRNKGNFPGRFSGRQFSNSRSEMNVSTLELGDSALYLCASSYIGQTGNTIYFGEGSWLTVV.

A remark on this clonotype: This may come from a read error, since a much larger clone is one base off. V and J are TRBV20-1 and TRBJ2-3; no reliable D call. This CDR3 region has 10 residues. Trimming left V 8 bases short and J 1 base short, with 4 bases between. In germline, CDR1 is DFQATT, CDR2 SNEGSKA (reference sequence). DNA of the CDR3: TGCAGTACCCGCACAGATACGCAGTATTTT. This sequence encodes CSTRTDTQYF.

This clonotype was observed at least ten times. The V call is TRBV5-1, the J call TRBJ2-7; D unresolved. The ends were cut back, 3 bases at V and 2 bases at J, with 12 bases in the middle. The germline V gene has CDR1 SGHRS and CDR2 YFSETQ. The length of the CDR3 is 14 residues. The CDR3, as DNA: TGCGCCAGCAGCTCACCGGGCCCAACCTACGAGCAGTACTTC. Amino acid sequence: CASSSPGPTYEQYF.

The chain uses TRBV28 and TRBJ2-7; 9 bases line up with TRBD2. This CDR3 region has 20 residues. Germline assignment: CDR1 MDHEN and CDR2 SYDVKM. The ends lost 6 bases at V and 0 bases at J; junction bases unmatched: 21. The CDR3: CASRPTFGSSGITRSYEQYF. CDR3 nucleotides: TGTGCCAGCAGACCGACCTTTGGGTCTAGCGGGATTACCCGCTCCTACGAGCAGTACTTC.

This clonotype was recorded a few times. For the CDR3, the DNA is TGTGCCAGCAGTCAAGAGGACCAACATGGGGTCTATGGCTACACCTTC. Amino acid sequence: CASSQEDQHGVYGYTF. The V call is TRBV6-1, the J call TRBJ1-2; D unclear. The CDR3 runs to 16 residues. Germline V CDR1 and CDR2: MNHNS, SASEGT. V was clipped by 5 bases and J by 4 bases, with 20 bases between them.

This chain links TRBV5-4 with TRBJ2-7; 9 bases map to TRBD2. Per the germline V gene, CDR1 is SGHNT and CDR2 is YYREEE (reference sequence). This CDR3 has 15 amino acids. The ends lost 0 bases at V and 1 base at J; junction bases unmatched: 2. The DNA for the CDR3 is TGTGCCAGCAGCTTGGAGCTAGCGGGGTCCTACGAGCAGTACTTC. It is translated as CASSLELAGSYEQYF.

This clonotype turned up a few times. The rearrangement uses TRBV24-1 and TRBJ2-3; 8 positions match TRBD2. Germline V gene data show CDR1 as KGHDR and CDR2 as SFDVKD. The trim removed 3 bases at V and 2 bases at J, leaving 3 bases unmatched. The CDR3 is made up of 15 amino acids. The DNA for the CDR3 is TGTGCCACCAGTGATCTGCGGGGGGACACAGATACGCAGTATTTT. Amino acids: CATSDLRGDTDTQYF.

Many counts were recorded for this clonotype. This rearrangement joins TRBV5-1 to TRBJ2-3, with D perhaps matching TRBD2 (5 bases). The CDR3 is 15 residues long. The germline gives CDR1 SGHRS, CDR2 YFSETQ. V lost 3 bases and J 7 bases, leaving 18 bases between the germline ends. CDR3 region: CASSSWGASENTQYF. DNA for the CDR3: TGCGCCAGCAGCTCCTGGGGAGCTTCGGAGAATACGCAGTATTTT.

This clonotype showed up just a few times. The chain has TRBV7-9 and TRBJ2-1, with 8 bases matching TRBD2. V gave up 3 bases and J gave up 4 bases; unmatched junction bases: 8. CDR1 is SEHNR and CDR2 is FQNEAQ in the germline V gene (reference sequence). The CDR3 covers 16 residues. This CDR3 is CASSFLDSGAYNEQFF. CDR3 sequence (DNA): TGTGCCAGCAGCTTTTTGGATAGCGGGGCTTACAATGAGCAGTTCTTC.

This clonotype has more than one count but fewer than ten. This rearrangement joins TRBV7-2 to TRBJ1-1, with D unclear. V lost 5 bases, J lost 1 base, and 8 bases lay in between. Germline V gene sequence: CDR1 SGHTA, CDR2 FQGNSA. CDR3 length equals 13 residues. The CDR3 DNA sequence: TGTGCCAGCAGCCCCCTATGGAACACTGAAGCTTTCTTT. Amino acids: CASSPLWNTEAFF.

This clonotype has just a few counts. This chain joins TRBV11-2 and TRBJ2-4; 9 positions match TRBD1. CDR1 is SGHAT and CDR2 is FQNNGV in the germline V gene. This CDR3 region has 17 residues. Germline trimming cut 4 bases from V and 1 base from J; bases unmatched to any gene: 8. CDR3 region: CASSSRDRVWAKNIQYF. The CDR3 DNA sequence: TGTGCCAGCAGCTCCCGGGACAGGGTTTGGGCCAAAAACATTCAGTACTTC.

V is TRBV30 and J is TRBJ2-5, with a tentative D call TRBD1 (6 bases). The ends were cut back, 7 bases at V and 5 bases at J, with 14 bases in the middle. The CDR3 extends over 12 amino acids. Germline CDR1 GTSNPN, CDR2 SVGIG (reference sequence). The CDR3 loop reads CAFSRGGETQYF. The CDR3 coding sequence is TGTGCCTTCTCCAGGGGTGGGGAGACCCAGTACTTC. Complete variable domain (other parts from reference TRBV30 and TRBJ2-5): SQTIHQWPATLVQPVGSPLSLECTVEGTSNPNLYWYRQAAGRGLQLLFYSVGIGQISSEVPQNLSASRPQDRQFILSSKKLLLSDSGFYLCAFSRGGETQYFGPGTRLLVL.

This CDR3 reads CASSPTGGRNIDTQYF. Here the CDR3 DNA reads TGTGCCAGCAGCCCGACAGGGGGCCGAAACATAGATACGCAGTATTTT. This chain links TRBV7-2 with TRBJ2-3, with 10 bases that match TRBD1. There are 16 residues in the CDR3. Germline CDR1 SGHTA, CDR2 FQGNSA. The J segment lost 5 bases and the V segment lost 5 bases, leaving 10 bases of the junction unmatched.

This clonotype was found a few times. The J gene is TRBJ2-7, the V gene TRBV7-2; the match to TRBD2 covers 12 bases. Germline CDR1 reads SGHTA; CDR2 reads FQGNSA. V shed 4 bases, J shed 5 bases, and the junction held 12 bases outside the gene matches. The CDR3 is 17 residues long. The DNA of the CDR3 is TGTGCCAGCAGCTCGGGGGCCGGACTAGCGGGATTCGACGAGCAGTACTTC. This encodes CASSSGAGLAGFDEQYF.

CDR3 loop: CASSRGTSGNSYNEQFF. CDR3 DNA sequence: TGTGCCAGCAGCCGAGGGACTAGCGGGAACTCCTACAATGAGCAGTTCTTC. This chain uses TRBV11-2 with TRBJ2-1; 13 nucleotides align to TRBD2. The CDR3 has 17 residues. In germline, CDR1 is SGHAT, CDR2 FQNNGV. The V and J ends lost 5 bases and 0 bases, in that order; junction bases with no gene match: 4. Full variable domain (remainder filled in from reference TRBV11-2 and TRBJ2-1): EAGVAQSPRYKIIEKRQSVAFWCNPISGHATLYWYQQILGQGPKLLIQFQNNGVVDDSQLPKDRFSAERLKGVDSTLKIQPAKLEDSAVYLCASSRGTSGNSYNEQFFGPGTRLTVL.

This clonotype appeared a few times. Here the CDR3 DNA reads TGCGCCAGCACGACTAGCGGGTTCCAAGAGACCCAGTACTTC. It yields the protein CASTTSGFQETQYF. The V and J genes are TRBV5-1 and TRBJ2-5; 10 positions agree with TRBD2. CDR1 SGHRS and CDR2 YFSETQ come from the germline V gene. This CDR3 spans 14 amino acids. Losses at the gene ends were 6 bases for V and 1 base for J; bases not matched to a gene: 3.

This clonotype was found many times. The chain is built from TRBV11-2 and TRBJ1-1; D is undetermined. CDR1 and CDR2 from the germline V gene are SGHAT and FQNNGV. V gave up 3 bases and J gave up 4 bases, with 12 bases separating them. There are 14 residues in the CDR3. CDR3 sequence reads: CASSLMSSGTEAFF. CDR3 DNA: TGTGCCAGCAGCTTGATGTCTTCGGGCACTGAAGCTTTCTTT.

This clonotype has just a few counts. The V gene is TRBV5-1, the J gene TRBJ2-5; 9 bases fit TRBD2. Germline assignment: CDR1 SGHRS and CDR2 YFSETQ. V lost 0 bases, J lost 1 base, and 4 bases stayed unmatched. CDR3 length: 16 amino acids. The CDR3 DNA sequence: TGCGCCAGCAGCTTGGCCCCTAGCGGGACCCAAGAGACCCAGTACTTC. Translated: CASSLAPSGTQETQYF.

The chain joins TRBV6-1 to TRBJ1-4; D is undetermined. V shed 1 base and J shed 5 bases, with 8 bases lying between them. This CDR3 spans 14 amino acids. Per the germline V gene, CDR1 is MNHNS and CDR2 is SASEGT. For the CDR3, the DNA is TGTGCCAGCAGTGAAGGGACGTTGAATGAAAAACTGTTTTTT. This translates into CASSEGTLNEKLFF.

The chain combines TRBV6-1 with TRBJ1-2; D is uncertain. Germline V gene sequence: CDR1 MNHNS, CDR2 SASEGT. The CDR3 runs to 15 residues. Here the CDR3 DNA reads TGTGCGATTCCCTCCGGTCCTCAAGCTAACTATGGCTACACCTTC. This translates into CAIPSGPQANYGYTF.

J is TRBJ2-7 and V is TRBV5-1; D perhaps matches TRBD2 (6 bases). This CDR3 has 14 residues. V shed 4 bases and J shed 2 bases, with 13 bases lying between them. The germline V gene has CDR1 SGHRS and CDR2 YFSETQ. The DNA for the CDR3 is TGCGCCAGCAGCGAGGGACTGCGAACCTACGAGCAGTACTTC. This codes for CASSEGLRTYEQYF.

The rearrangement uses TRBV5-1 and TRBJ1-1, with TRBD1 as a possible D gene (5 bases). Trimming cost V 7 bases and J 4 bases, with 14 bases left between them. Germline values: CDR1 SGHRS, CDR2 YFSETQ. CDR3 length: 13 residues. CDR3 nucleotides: TGCGCCAGCCTATCGGGGGTGGGCACTGAAGCTTTCTTT. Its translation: CASLSGVGTEAFF. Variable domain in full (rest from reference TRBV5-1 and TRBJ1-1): KAGVTQTPRYLIKTRGQQVTLSCSPISGHRSVSWYQQTPGQGLQFLFEYFSETQRNKGNFPGRFSGRQFSNSRSEMNVSTLELGDSALYLCASLSGVGTEAFFGQGTRLTVV.

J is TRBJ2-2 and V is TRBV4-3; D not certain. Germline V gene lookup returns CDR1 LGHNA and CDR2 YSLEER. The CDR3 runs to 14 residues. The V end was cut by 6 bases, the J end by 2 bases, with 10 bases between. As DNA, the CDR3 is TGCGCCAGCAGTCGGGCCATCAACACCGGGGAGCTGTTTTTT. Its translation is CASSRAINTGELFF.

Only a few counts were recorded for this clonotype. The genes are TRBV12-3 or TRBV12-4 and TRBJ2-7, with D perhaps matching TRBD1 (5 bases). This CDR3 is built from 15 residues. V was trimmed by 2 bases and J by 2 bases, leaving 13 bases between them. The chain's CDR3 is CASSLLGRATYEQYF. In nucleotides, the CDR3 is TGTGCCAGCAGTTTATTAGGCAGGGCTACCTACGAGCAGTACTTC.

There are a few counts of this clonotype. The CDR3 region has the DNA TGTGCCACCAGCAGAGGAACCGGGACAGGGGTTTACGAGCAGTACTTC. Protein sequence: CATSRGTGTGVYEQYF. The chain couples TRBV15 to TRBJ2-7; 10 bases line up with TRBD1. The CDR3 is 16 amino acids. CDR1 and CDR2 (germline): LNHNV, YYDKDF (reference sequence). After removal of 1 base from V and 4 bases from J, the junction contained 7 bases not matched to a gene. Full variable domain (rest looked up from reference TRBV15 and TRBJ2-7): DAMVIQNPRYQVTQFGKPVTLSCSQTLNHNVMYWYQQKSSQAPKLLFHYYDKDFNNEADTPDNFQSRRPNTSFCFLDIRSPGLGDTAMYLCATSRGTGTGVYEQYFGPGTRLTVT.

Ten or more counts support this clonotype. As DNA, the CDR3 is TGCGCCAGCAGCGGAAGAGTACAGGGGACCTCCTACGAGCAGTACTTC. Protein: CASSGRVQGTSYEQYF. The chain links TRBV5-1 to TRBJ2-7; 7 nucleotides agree with TRBD1. With V trimmed by 4 bases and J by 0 bases, 10 bases remained unmatched. Germline CDR1 reads SGHRS; CDR2 reads YFSETQ. The CDR3 extends over 16 amino acids.